The next 7 T cell receptor beta chains were all read from a single sample in a study of control samples from healthy donors and cancer patients. Profiling relied on immunoSEQ multiplex PCR, and the TCRdb table lists in-frame clones only, not all of them. The table lists more than 95,000 clones, 88% of them singletons. Sequences were obtained from blood. Source of these receptors: a woman between 70 and 85 years old in good health.

This rearrangement joins TRBV18 to TRBJ1-5; the D gene is possibly TRBD1 (6 bases). Germline CDR1 is KGHSH and CDR2 is LQKENI. The CDR3 consists of 15 residues. Trimming removed 2 bases at V and 0 bases at J, with 8 bases between. The DNA of the CDR3 is TGTGCCAGCTCACCAAACAGGGATAGCAATCAGCCCCAGCATTTT. Protein product: CASSPNRDSNQPQHF.

The genes are TRBV6-6 and TRBJ1-5, with unresolved D. CDR3 length: 15 residues. With 8 bases removed from V and 0 bases from J, the gap between germline ends came to 14 bases. In germline, CDR1 is MNHNY, CDR2 SVGAGI (reference sequence). CDR3: CASRADGDSNQPQHF. CDR3 sequence (DNA): TGTGCCAGCCGGGCAGACGGCGATAGCAATCAGCCCCAGCATTTT.

The chain recombines TRBV7-6 with TRBJ1-3, with TRBD1 matching over 8 bases. The CDR3 extends over 15 amino acids. V gave up 5 bases and J gave up 1 base; unmatched junction bases: 4. CDR1 is SGHVS and CDR2 is FNYEAQ in the germline V gene. Written as DNA, the CDR3 is TGTGCCAGCAGCCCCCGGACAGGGTCTGGAAACACCATATATTTT. Translating it yields CASSPRTGSGNTIYF. The whole variable domain, filled in from reference TRBV7-6 and TRBJ1-3, reads GAGVSQSPRYKVTKRGQDVALRCDPISGHVSLYWYRQALGQGPEFLTYFNYEAQQDKSGLPNDRFSAERPEGSISTLTIQRTEQRDSAMYRCASSPRTGSGNTIYFGEGSWLTVV.

The chain carries TRBV7-2 and TRBJ2-7, with D possibly matching TRBD1 (7 bases). The V end was cut by 0 bases, the J end by 4 bases, with 28 bases between. This CDR3 has 20 residues. Per germline, CDR1 SGHTA and CDR2 FQGNSA. The CDR3 protein is CASSLALGRQGKKGGYEQYF. DNA for the CDR3: TGTGCCAGCAGCTTAGCGCTCGGGAGACAGGGCAAAAAGGGGGGATACGAGCAGTACTTC.

V and J are TRBV6-5 and TRBJ1-2; D call uncertain. V was pared by 0 bases and J by 4 bases, with 15 bases between. The CDR3 runs to 16 residues. Per germline, CDR1 MNHEY and CDR2 SVGAGI. CDR3 in DNA: TGTGCCAGCAGTTACTCGATTAACGCGCGGATCTATGGCTACACCTTC. The encoded protein is CASSYSINARIYGYTF.

This clone was picked up one time. The V call is TRBV19, the J call TRBJ2-5; possible D gene TRBD2, 6 bases. The V and J ends lost 10 bases and 3 bases respectively, with 15 bases between them. The V gene's germline CDR1 is LNHDA and CDR2 SQIVND (reference sequence). The CDR3 totals 13 residues. The chain's CDR3 is CATSRDSEETQYF. CDR3 sequence (DNA): TGTGCCACCTCAAGGGACTCCGAAGAGACCCAGTACTTC. The variable domain in full, with the rest retrieved from reference TRBV19 and TRBJ2-5, is DGGITQSPKYLFRKEGQNVTLSCEQNLNHDAMYWYRQDPGQGLRLIYYSQIVNDFQKGDIAEGYSVSREKKESFPLTVTSAQKNPTAFYLCATSRDSEETQYFGPGTRLLVL.

This rearrangement joins TRBV19 to TRBJ1-2; 8 bases match TRBD1. This CDR3 has 17 amino acids. Germline V gives CDR1 LNHDA, CDR2 SQIVND (reference sequence). The ends lost 8 bases at V and 0 bases at J; junction bases unmatched: 14. CDR3 region: CASVGLTGTGANYGYTF. As DNA, the CDR3 is TGTGCCAGTGTCGGACTCACCGGGACAGGAGCTAACTATGGCTACACCTTC.